This paragraph covers one T cell receptor beta chain sequence. This entry comes from a study of blood T cell repertoires in COVID-19. Study background: Acute-phase and convalescent COVID-19 samples originated in the United States, Italy and Spain. PBMCs, B-cell-depleted T cells, or T cells provided the cDNA or gDNA that made up the material.

Per the authors' pipeline: Cell counts per sample came from amplifying reference gene primers. Profiled with immunoSEQ multiplex PCR; TCRdb holds only in-frame clones, not every one. V and J calls and clone size are copied from that table; D and trimming were computed from the DNA. The sample has 170,000 or so clones; 70% to 90% are singletons. Material for sequencing was peripheral blood. The TCR comes from a man between 60 and 75 years old with COVID-19, enrolled during active disease.

CDR3 protein: CASSKASGYSGQPQHF. CDR3 nucleotide sequence: TGTGCCAGCAGCAAAGCTAGCGGGTATTCCGGACAGCCCCAGCATTTT. This sequence joins TRBV21-1 and TRBJ1-5. TRBV21-1 is classified as a pseudogene. The CDR3 extends over 16 amino acids.